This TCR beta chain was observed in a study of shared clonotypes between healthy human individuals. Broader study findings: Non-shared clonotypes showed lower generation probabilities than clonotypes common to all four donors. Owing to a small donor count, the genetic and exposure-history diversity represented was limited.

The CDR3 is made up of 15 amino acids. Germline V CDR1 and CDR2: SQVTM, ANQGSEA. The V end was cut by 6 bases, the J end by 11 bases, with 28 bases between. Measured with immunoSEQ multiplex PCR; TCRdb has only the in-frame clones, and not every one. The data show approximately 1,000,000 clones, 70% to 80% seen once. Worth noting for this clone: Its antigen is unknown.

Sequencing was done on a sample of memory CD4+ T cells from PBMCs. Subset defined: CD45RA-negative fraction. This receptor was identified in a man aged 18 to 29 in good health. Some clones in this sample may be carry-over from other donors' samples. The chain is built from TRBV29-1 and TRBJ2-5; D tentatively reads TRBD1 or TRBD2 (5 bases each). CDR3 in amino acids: CSVASGFLGLREQYF. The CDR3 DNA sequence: TGCAGCGTAGCCTCAGGGTTTCTCGGGCTTAGGGAGCAGTACTTC.